This passage covers 27 T cell receptor beta chains from one sample sequenced in a study of T cell responses to AZD1222 COVID-19 vaccine. Produced via immunoSEQ multiplex PCR; TCRdb's table is partial and in-frame only. The profile covers about 110,000 clones, with around 81% appearing a single time and 4% to 5% taken by the ten largest. This specimen was peripheral blood, taken on day 0 of AZD1222 vaccination. These receptors were obtained from an adult in good health.

The gene calls are TRBV15 and TRBJ1-2; TRBD1 aligns across 7 bases. Germline CDR1 and CDR2: LNHNV and YYDKDF (reference sequence). The V and J ends lost 0 bases and 0 bases, in that order; junction bases with no gene match: 10. CDR3 length equals 18 residues. The CDR3 DNA sequence: TGTGCCACCAGCAGAGAAGGCAGGGGGGCTTTGGCTAACTATGGCTACACCTTC. This gives the protein CATSREGRGALANYGYTF.

DNA of the CDR3: TGCGCCAGCAGCCACGACAGGGGGAACGAGCAGTACTTC. This sequence encodes CASSHDRGNEQYF. The gene calls are TRBV4-3 and TRBJ2-7; 9 positions match TRBD1. Germline CDR1 reads LGHNA; CDR2 reads YSLEER. Trimming at V came to 3 bases and at J to 5 bases, leaving 2 bases not matched to a gene. The CDR3 consists of 13 residues.

V usage is TRBV12-3 or TRBV12-4 and J usage is TRBJ2-7; D remains ambiguous. V gave up 9 bases and J gave up 2 bases, with 11 bases separating them. The length of the CDR3 is 12 residues. This chain's CDR3 is CASVGRTYEQYF. The CDR3 DNA reads as TGTGCCAGTGTAGGAAGGACCTACGAGCAGTACTTC.

This sequence joins TRBV5-1 and TRBJ2-3; no clear D gene. The CDR3 covers 11 residues. The V gene lost 8 bases and the J gene lost 2 bases, with 6 bases spanning the gap. The germline V gene encodes CDR1 SGHRS and CDR2 YFSETQ. Written as DNA, the CDR3 is TGCGCCAGTGGAGTCACAGATACGCAGTATTTT. It yields the protein CASGVTDTQYF.

V usage is TRBV30 and J usage is TRBJ2-7; 7 positions agree with TRBD1. Trimming at V came to 2 bases and at J to 5 bases, leaving 3 bases not matched to a gene. CDR1 GTSNPN and CDR2 SVGIG come from the germline V gene (reference sequence). The CDR3 has 12 residues. DNA for the CDR3: TGTGCCTGGAGTAGACAGGGCGACGAGCAGTACTTC. This sequence encodes CAWSRQGDEQYF.

The chain combines TRBV30 with TRBJ2-2, with D possibly matching TRBD1 (5 bases). The CDR3 contains 13 residues. Per germline, CDR1 GTSNPN and CDR2 SVGIG (reference sequence). V gave up 2 bases and J gave up 7 bases, with 11 bases separating them. In nucleotides, the CDR3 is TGTGCCTGGAGTCAGACAGATAGCGGGGAGCTGTTTTTT. It encodes CAWSQTDSGELFF.

This clone appeared a few times. The chain links TRBV12-2 to TRBJ1-4. TRBV12-2 counts as a pseudogene. The CDR3 totals 15 residues. As DNA, the CDR3 is TGTGCAAGTCGCTTATTTCGCACAACTAATGAAAAACTGTTTTTT. This encodes CASRLFRTTNEKLFF.

A word on this clone: Other nucleotide sequences from this sample produce the same CDR3. The chain employs TRBV10-3 and TRBJ1-2, with D possibly matching TRBD1 (5 bases). The CDR3 is made up of 12 amino acids. Trimming pared 4 bases from V and 5 bases from J, leaving 8 bases between. From germline, CDR1 is ENHRY and CDR2 SYGVKD. CDR3 coding DNA: TGTGCCATCAGTGGCCAGGGTTATGGCTACACCTTC. Translation: CAISGQGYGYTF.

The chain uses TRBV6-5 and TRBJ1-5; D may be TRBD1 (6 bases). Germline V gene data show CDR1 as MNHEY and CDR2 as SVGAGI. The germline V and J ends were trimmed by 8 bases and 0 bases, with 11 bases remaining between them. There are 14 residues in the CDR3. CDR3 bases: TGTGCCAGCCGGGACACACATAGCAATCAGCCCCAGCATTTT. Its protein product is CASRDTHSNQPQHF.

This clone was detected only a few times. The V and J genes are TRBV14 and TRBJ1-1, with D unresolved. Per germline, CDR1 SGHDN and CDR2 FVKESK. V gave up 3 bases and J gave up 1 base, with 6 bases separating them. The CDR3 contains 13 residues. The CDR3: CASSHNRNTEAFF. The CDR3 bases are TGTGCCAGCAGCCACAACAGGAACACTGAAGCTTTCTTT.

The rearrangement uses TRBV4-1 and TRBJ2-1; 7 nucleotides match TRBD2. V shed 1 base, J shed 4 bases, and the junction held 10 bases outside the gene matches. This CDR3 has 17 amino acids. Germline values: CDR1 MGHRA, CDR2 YSYEKL. The CDR3 region has the DNA TGCGCCAGCAGCCAAGGATTCGCGGGGGTAGTTTACAATGAGCAGTTCTTC. It is translated as CASSQGFAGVVYNEQFF.

As concerns this clone: Sequence at one end of the junction differs from germline and may be a read error. The CDR3 loop reads CASSLWVARTDTQYF. The CDR3 nucleotides are TGTGCCAGCAGCTTGTGGGTTGCACGCACGGATACGCAGTATTTT. The gene calls are TRBV5-4 and TRBJ2-3, with D unresolved. From germline, CDR1 is SGHNT and CDR2 YYREEE (reference sequence). This CDR3 has 15 amino acids. Variable domain in full (rest from reference TRBV5-4 and TRBJ2-3): ETGVTQSPTHLIKTRGQQVTLRCSSQSGHNTVSWYQQALGQGPQFIFQYYREEENGRGNFPPRFSGLQFPNYSSELNVNALELDDSALYLCASSLWVARTDTQYFGPGTRLTVL.

The V call is TRBV5-3, the J call TRBJ2-7; possibly TRBD2 for D (5 bases). TRBV5-3 is an ORF; its function is uncertain. The CDR3 consists of 19 residues. Trimming shortened V by 0 bases and J by 3 bases, and 25 bases separated the two germline ends. The CDR3 region is CARSLAVGSCGLDGYEQYF. CDR3 nucleotide sequence: TGTGCCAGAAGCTTGGCCGTAGGCTCCTGCGGGCTAGATGGCTACGAGCAGTACTTC.

The chain combines TRBV21-1 with TRBJ2-7; the DNA was not compared with TRBD2, the D call given in the table. TRBV21-1 is a listed pseudogene. This CDR3 region has 16 residues. The CDR3, as DNA: TGTGCCAGCAGTCCCTCTCTAGCGGGAGGAAGCTACGAGCAGTACTTC. As protein: CASSPSLAGGSYEQYF.

The V gene is TRBV28, the J gene TRBJ1-2, with 9 bases lining up with TRBD1. Germline-derived CDR1 and CDR2 are MDHEN and SYDVKM. J lost 6 bases, V lost 6 bases, and 8 bases had no gene match. The CDR3 is 14 amino acids. The CDR3 sequence: CASRGTGRGNGYTF. As DNA, the CDR3 is TGTGCCAGCAGGGGGACAGGGCGAGGGAATGGCTACACCTTC.

The V call is TRBV19, the J call TRBJ2-3, with 9 bases that match TRBD2. Germline CDR1 reads LNHDA; CDR2 reads SQIVND (reference sequence). The CDR3 is made up of 16 amino acids. J was trimmed by 11 bases and V by 4 bases; bases with no gene match: 16. The CDR3 nucleotides read TGTGCCAGTAGTACCAAACCTAGCGGGGACCACATTGGGCAGTATTTT. It codes for CASSTKPSGDHIGQYF.

The J gene is TRBJ1-5, the V gene TRBV5-4; the D gene is possibly TRBD1 (5 bases). The germline V gene has CDR1 SGHNT and CDR2 YYREEE (reference sequence). The CDR3 spans 13 residues. Trimming left V 5 bases short and J 1 base short, with 7 bases between. The CDR3 nucleotides read TGTGCCAGCAGTCGGGACAGCAATCAGCCCCAGCATTTT. Amino acid sequence: CASSRDSNQPQHF.

The V gene is TRBV29-1, the J gene TRBJ1-3, with 7 nucleotides matching TRBD1. The CDR3 sequence is 14 residues long. CDR1 SQVTM and CDR2 ANQGSEA come from the germline V gene. J was trimmed by 7 bases and V by 2 bases; bases with no gene match: 8. Here the CDR3 DNA reads TGCAGCGTTGAACCGACAGGGCATCCGAACACCATATATTTT. It translates to CSVEPTGHPNTIYF.

The chain uses TRBV29-1 and TRBJ2-5; 7 bases are a match to TRBD1. After removal of 3 bases from V and 5 bases from J, the junction contained 6 bases not matched to a gene. From germline, CDR1 is SQVTM and CDR2 ANQGSEA. The CDR3 is made up of 13 amino acids. CDR3 sequence (DNA): TGCAGCGTTGAGAAGACAGGGCCGGAGACCCAGTACTTC. This gives the protein CSVEKTGPETQYF.

This clone was picked up one time. The V call is TRBV5-1, the J call TRBJ1-2, with 8 nucleotides matching TRBD1. The germline CDR1 and CDR2 sequences are SGHRS and YFSETQ. The CDR3 runs to 17 residues. J gave up 0 bases and V 5 bases, and 12 bases lay outside the gene matches. CDR3 sequence: CASSTGTGLSANYGYTF. The CDR3 DNA is TGCGCCAGCAGTACCGGGACAGGACTCTCAGCTAACTATGGCTACACCTTC.

The chain uses TRBV7-2 and TRBJ1-3; the D is unclear. The CDR3 is 14 residues long. Germline CDR1 and CDR2: SGHTA and FQGNSA. V lost 5 bases, J lost 4 bases, and 12 bases lay in between. The chain's CDR3 is CASSRLAGGNTIYF. Here the CDR3 DNA reads TGTGCCAGCAGCCGCCTAGCTGGGGGAAACACCATATATTTT.

This rearrangement joins TRBV19 to TRBJ2-7, with D unclear. Deletions cut 3 bases from V and 0 bases from J, with 12 bases between. The V gene's germline CDR1 is LNHDA and CDR2 SQIVND (reference sequence). The CDR3 length is 15 residues. CDR3 coding DNA: TGTGCCAGTAGTATTTCGGCAGGCGCCTCCTACGAGCAGTACTTC. Its translation: CASSISAGASYEQYF.

The sample holds a few counts of this clone. The gene calls are TRBV18 and TRBJ1-1, with 8 positions matching TRBD1. The CDR3 extends over 13 amino acids. J gave up 1 base and V 8 bases, and 3 bases lay outside the gene matches. CDR1 KGHSH and CDR2 LQKENI come from the germline V gene. The CDR3 DNA reads as TGTGCCAGCGCCGGGACAGGGAACACTGAAGCTTTCTTT. This gives the protein CASAGTGNTEAFF.

The V and J genes are TRBV7-6 and TRBJ2-2, with TRBD2 matching 13 bases. This CDR3 has 18 amino acids. CDR1 is SGHVS, CDR2 FNYEAQ, per germline. V lost 6 bases to trimming and J lost 1 base; unmatched junction nucleotides: 8. DNA of the CDR3: TGTGCCAGCAGTTTTCGACTAGCGGGGGGCCGGAACACCGGGGAGCTGTTTTTT. It encodes CASSFRLAGGRNTGELFF.

The chain couples TRBV9 to TRBJ2-5; 8 bases line up with TRBD2. The CDR3 runs 17 residues. J was trimmed by 3 bases and V by 0 bases; bases with no gene match: 10. The V gene's germline CDR1 is SGDLS and CDR2 YYNGEE. CDR3 DNA sequence: TGTGCCAGCAGCGTAGGTGGGCTAGCGGGTGGAAAAGAGACCCAGTACTTC. Amino acids: CASSVGGLAGGKETQYF. The full variable domain, its missing parts supplied by reference TRBV9 and TRBJ2-5, is DSGVTQTPKHLITATGQRVTLRCSPRSGDLSVYWYQQSLDQGLQFLIQYYNGEERAKGNILERFSAQQFPDLHSELNLSSLELGDSALYFCASSVGGLAGGKETQYFGPGTRLLVL.

V is TRBV30 and J is TRBJ1-5; a possible D gene is TRBD1 (5 bases). From germline, CDR1 is GTSNPN and CDR2 SVGIG (reference sequence). CDR3 length: 13 residues. V was cut by 0 bases and J by 6 bases, with 9 bases left in between. CDR3 coding DNA: TGTGCCTGGAGTGTTGGGGCTAGTCAGCCCCAGCATTTT. It yields the protein CAWSVGASQPQHF. The full variable domain, its missing parts supplied by reference TRBV30 and TRBJ1-5, is SQTIHQWPATLVQPVGSPLSLECTVEGTSNPNLYWYRQAAGRGLQLLFYSVGIGQISSEVPQNLSASRPQDRQFILSSKKLLLSDSGFYLCAWSVGASQPQHFGDGTRLSIL.

The chain recombines TRBV3-1 (or the pseudogene TRBV3-2) with TRBJ2-7; TRBD2 agrees at 14 bases. Germline CDR1 and CDR2: LGHDT and YNNKEL (reference sequence). CDR3 length: 20 amino acids. V lost 3 bases and J lost 3; bases outside the gene matches: 16. This CDR3 is CASSQIPRTSGRTCFYEQYF. CDR3 DNA: TGTGCCAGCAGCCAGATCCCACGGACTAGCGGGAGGACGTGTTTCTACGAGCAGTACTTC.